These 18 T cell receptor beta chains originate from one sample sequenced in a study of cytomegalovirus exposure and HLA in healthy donors. Sequenced by immunoSEQ multiplex PCR; TCRdb stores in-frame clones only, minus some. The profile shows about 110,000 clones, approximately 85% of them singletons. Sequenced sample: PBMCs. The origin of the receptors is a woman under 30 in good health and CMV-seronegative.

The chain uses TRBV7-9 and TRBJ2-3; 7 bases map to TRBD1. This CDR3 has 13 residues. The germline CDR1 and CDR2 sequences are SEHNR and FQNEAQ (reference sequence). Trimming removed 1 base from V and 8 bases from J; junction bases left unmatched: 3. CDR3 region: CASSLGNRGTQYF. In DNA, the CDR3 is TGTGCCAGCAGCTTAGGCAACAGGGGTACGCAGTATTTT.

The chain uses TRBV13 and TRBJ2-7; possibly TRBD1 for D (6 bases). The length of the CDR3 is 14 residues. Trimming removed 1 base at V and 4 bases at J, with 11 bases between. Germline CDR1 and CDR2: PRHDT and FYEKMQ (reference sequence). CDR3 sequence (DNA): TGTGCCAGCAGCTTAGAGCAGGGGAAGTACGAGCAGTACTTC. This sequence encodes CASSLEQGKYEQYF.

V is TRBV27 and J is TRBJ1-1; tentative D call: TRBD1 (5 bases). The CDR3 contains 14 residues. Germline V lookup: CDR1 MNHEY, CDR2 SMNVEV (reference sequence). The V and J ends lost 7 bases and 3 bases respectively, with 15 bases between them. CDR3 region: CASNLVGGDTEAFF. CDR3 DNA sequence: TGTGCCAGCAATCTCGTGGGGGGGGACACTGAAGCTTTCTTT.

The J gene is TRBJ1-5, the V gene TRBV6-4; D unclear. This CDR3 comprises 13 residues. CDR1 MRHNA and CDR2 SNTAGT come from the germline V gene. V dropped 4 bases and J dropped 4 bases, with 8 bases sitting between them. For the CDR3, the DNA is TGTGCCAGCAGTGTGGAGGAGAATCAGCCCCAGCATTTT. This sequence encodes CASSVEENQPQHF.

The chain has TRBV4-1 and TRBJ2-5; D not certain. Germline V gene data show CDR1 as MGHRA and CDR2 as YSYEKL. The germline V and J ends were trimmed by 4 bases and 5 bases, with 11 bases remaining between them. The CDR3 sequence is 13 residues long. The CDR3, as DNA: TGCGCCAGCAGCCCCTTGGCCACGGAGACCCAGTACTTC. Protein product: CASSPLATETQYF.

The rearrangement links TRBV6-5 to TRBJ1-3; 10 bases fit TRBD1. CDR1 is MNHEY, CDR2 SVGAGI, per germline. V shed 5 bases, J shed 3 bases, and the junction held 4 bases outside the gene matches. The CDR3 totals 15 residues. The CDR3 spells CASSQTGGLGNTIYF. Written as DNA, the CDR3 is TGTGCCAGCAGTCAGACAGGGGGCCTTGGAAACACCATATATTTT.

This clone was seen once. The rearrangement joins TRBV27 to TRBJ2-1; 10 nucleotides match TRBD1. Germline assignment: CDR1 MNHEY and CDR2 SMNVEV (reference sequence). V shed 6 bases and J 4 bases; nucleotides not matched to a gene: 3. This CDR3 has 14 amino acids. CDR3 in amino acids: CASRPGQGYNEQFF. The CDR3 DNA reads TGTGCCAGCAGACCGGGACAGGGGTACAATGAGCAGTTCTTC.

The chain combines TRBV5-1 with TRBJ1-1; D unresolved. There are 16 residues in the CDR3. The germline gives CDR1 SGHRS, CDR2 YFSETQ. Trimming left V 2 bases short and J 5 bases short, with 19 bases between. This CDR3 reads CASSLNVGGSATEAFF. DNA of the CDR3: TGCGCCAGCAGCTTAAACGTCGGAGGGTCTGCGACTGAAGCTTTCTTT.

Written as DNA, the CDR3 is TGTGCCAGCAGTTCTCTTAGGGACAGCACTTCGACCCAGTACTTC. This sequence encodes CASSSLRDSTSTQYF. The rearrangement uses TRBV11-2 and TRBJ2-5, with TRBD1 matching over 7 bases. V trimming: 6 bases; J trimming: 7 bases; junction bases outside the gene matches: 14. In germline, CDR1 is SGHAT, CDR2 FQNNGV. The CDR3 sequence is 15 residues long. Filled out from reference TRBV11-2 and TRBJ2-5, the complete variable domain reads EAGVAQSPRYKIIEKRQSVAFWCNPISGHATLYWYQQILGQGPKLLIQFQNNGVVDDSQLPKDRFSAERLKGVDSTLKIQPAKLEDSAVYLCASSSLRDSTSTQYFGPGTRLLVL.

This chain uses TRBV7-8 with TRBJ1-1; maybe TRBD1 (5 bases). This CDR3 region has 14 residues. V gave up 2 bases and J gave up 5 bases, with 12 bases separating them. Germline-derived CDR1 and CDR2 are SGHVS and FQNEAQ. The CDR3 DNA reads as TGTGCCAGCAGCTTACGGGGGATTGGGACTGAAGCTTTCTTT. This translates into CASSLRGIGTEAFF.

The chain carries TRBV11-2 and TRBJ1-6, with 11 bases matching TRBD1. This CDR3 comprises 15 residues. After removal of 5 bases from V and 7 bases from J, the junction contained 4 bases not matched to a gene. Germline CDR1 is SGHAT and CDR2 is FQNNGV. This CDR3 is CASSRTGGENSPLHF. The CDR3 region has the DNA TGTGCCAGCAGCAGGACAGGGGGCGAGAATTCACCCCTCCACTTT.

This clone was seen a few times. The rearrangement uses TRBV2 and TRBJ1-2, with 8 bases aligning to TRBD1. This CDR3 is 13 amino acids long. The V gene end was trimmed by 10 bases and the J gene end by 4 bases; junction bases not matched to a gene: 8. The V gene's germline CDR1 is SNHLY and CDR2 FYNNEI. The CDR3 bases are TGTGCCACGTTGGACAGGGAAGTCTATGGCTACACCTTC. It encodes CATLDREVYGYTF.

The CDR3, as DNA: TGTGCCAGCAGCTTGAGGGGCCCCTATAATTCACCCCTCCACTTT. This gives the protein CASSLRGPYNSPLHF. The chain joins TRBV5-8 to TRBJ1-6; D is perhaps TRBD1 (5 bases). This CDR3 spans 15 amino acids. Looked up from germline, CDR1 is SGHTS and CDR2 is YDEGEE. Trimming pared 1 base from V and 2 bases from J, leaving 7 bases between.

The chain combines TRBV7-8 with TRBJ1-1, with unresolved D. The CDR3 is 14 amino acids. CDR1 and CDR2 from the germline V gene are SGHVS and FQNEAQ. Trimming left V 5 bases short and J 1 base short, with 11 bases between. CDR3 bases: TGTGCCAGCAGCCCGAGTCTCGGGAACACTGAAGCTTTCTTT. Amino acids: CASSPSLGNTEAFF.

The rearrangement links TRBV30 to TRBJ1-2, with D hard to call. Per the germline V gene, CDR1 is GTSNPN and CDR2 is SVGIG (reference sequence). Trimming pared 0 bases from V and 1 base from J, leaving 15 bases between. The CDR3 runs to 16 residues. The CDR3 sequence: CAWSVASPILNYGYTF. CDR3 coding DNA: TGTGCCTGGAGTGTGGCCAGTCCGATCCTTAACTATGGCTACACCTTC.

The chain has TRBV18 and TRBJ2-7, with 9 positions matching TRBD1. With V trimmed by 5 bases and J by 2 bases, 4 bases remained unmatched. CDR3 length: 14 residues. The V gene's germline CDR1 is KGHSH and CDR2 LQKENI. As DNA, the CDR3 is TGTGCCAGCTCAATCCGGGACAGGGCCTACGAGCAGTACTTC. It yields the protein CASSIRDRAYEQYF.

The V and J genes are TRBV5-5 and TRBJ1-2, with 7 bases that match TRBD1. The V segment lost 5 bases and the J segment 3 bases; nucleotides outside the gene matches: 4. The CDR3 consists of 13 residues. Germline V lookup: CDR1 SGHKS, CDR2 YYEKEE (reference sequence). The CDR3 reads CASRTGTDYGYTF. As DNA, the CDR3 is TGTGCCAGCAGAACCGGGACAGACTATGGCTACACCTTC.

The chain's CDR3 is CASSAPGQGVDTEAFF. The CDR3 DNA sequence: TGTGCCAGCAGCGCTCCGGGACAGGGGGTCGACACTGAAGCTTTCTTT. This sequence joins TRBV13 and TRBJ1-1; 11 bases agree with TRBD1. This CDR3 region has 16 residues. The V gene end was trimmed by 5 bases and the J gene end by 3 bases; junction bases not matched to a gene: 8. CDR1 and CDR2 (germline): PRHDT, FYEKMQ (reference sequence).